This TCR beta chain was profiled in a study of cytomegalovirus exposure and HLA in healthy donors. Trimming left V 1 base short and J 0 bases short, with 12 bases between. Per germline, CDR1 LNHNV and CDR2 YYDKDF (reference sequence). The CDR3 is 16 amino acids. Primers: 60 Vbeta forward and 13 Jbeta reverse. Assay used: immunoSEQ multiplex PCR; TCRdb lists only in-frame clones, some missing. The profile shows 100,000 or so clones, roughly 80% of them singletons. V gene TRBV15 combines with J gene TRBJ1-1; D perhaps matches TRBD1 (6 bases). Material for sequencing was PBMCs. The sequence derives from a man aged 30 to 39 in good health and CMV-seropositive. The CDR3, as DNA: TGTGCCACCAGCAGAGGCACGCAGGGGATGAACACTGAAGCTTTCTTT. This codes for CATSRGTQGMNTEAFF.